The 19 T cell receptor beta chains presented below share a single source sample, sequenced in a study of T cells in Graves' hyperthyroidism and ophthalmopathy (dated by TCRdb to the late 2010s). Receptor libraries were prepared by multiplex PCR. Data came from an Illumina HiSeq 2000. The TCR beta CDR3 regions were amplified from RNA transcripts. The first round of RT-PCR for the TCR CDR3 was performed with the HTBI primer set and the Qiagen OneStep RT-PCR kit. TCRdb redid the processing of the public reads, applying fastp at Q25 and MiXCR, and retained in-frame beta chains. Each entry is one CDR3 protein sequence, shown with its most common DNA and genes. The sample has some 460,000 distinct CDR3 sequences on record, more than 15% of them singletons. The top ten constitute around an eighth of the sample. What was sequenced was blood. The receptor set was obtained from a woman under 30 with Graves' hyperthyroidism.

This clonotype was counted once. CDR3 protein: CASSLGPGAPGYTF. DNA of the CDR3: TGTGCCAGCAGCTTGGGTCCGGGGGCGCCCGGCTACACCTTC. V is TRBV7-2 and J is TRBJ1-2; D possibly corresponds to TRBD1 (6 bases). From germline, CDR1 is SGHTA and CDR2 FQGNSA. The CDR3 consists of 14 residues. Trimming stripped 3 bases from V and 8 bases from J, with 16 bases between.

V and J are TRBV9 and TRBJ1-6; TRBD1 might be the D (6 bases). Per germline, CDR1 SGDLS and CDR2 YYNGEE. The CDR3 sequence is 15 residues long. Deletions cut 0 bases from V and 9 bases from J, with 13 bases between. This chain's CDR3 is CASSVAGGAGSPLHF. The DNA for the CDR3 is TGTGCCAGCAGCGTAGCCGGGGGCGCGGGTTCACCCCTCCACTTT.

This clonotype was seen repeatedly, ten times or more. CDR3 bases: TGTGCCAGCAGCCGTAGCGGGAGTACTTATGAGCAGTTCTTC. Its translation: CASSRSGSTYEQFF. The chain recombines TRBV28 with TRBJ2-1; 9 bases are a match to TRBD2. After removal of 6 bases from V and 8 bases from J, the junction contained 8 bases not matched to a gene. This CDR3 comprises 14 residues. The germline gives CDR1 MDHEN, CDR2 SYDVKM.

This clonotype was seen at least ten times. The rearrangement links TRBV11-2 to TRBJ2-3, with D maybe TRBD1 (6 bases). The CDR3 is 15 amino acids. Germline assignment: CDR1 SGHAT and CDR2 FQNNGV. V lost 4 bases, J lost 2 bases, and 13 bases lay in between. The CDR3 region is CASSWPRGVTDTQYF. CDR3 nucleotides: TGTGCCAGCAGCTGGCCCAGGGGAGTCACAGATACGCAGTATTTT.

This chain uses TRBV9 with TRBJ2-7; D uncertain. The CDR3 consists of 13 residues. The germline V and J ends were trimmed by 0 bases and 4 bases, with 8 bases remaining between them. Germline-derived CDR1 and CDR2 are SGDLS and YYNGEE. This CDR3 reads CASSVEPSYEQYF. For the CDR3, the DNA is TGTGCCAGCAGCGTAGAGCCAAGTTACGAGCAGTACTTC.

This clonotype is a singleton in its sample. The V call is TRBV19, the J call TRBJ1-2; D perhaps matches TRBD1 (6 bases). Trimming shortened V by 11 bases and J by 0 bases, and 13 bases separated the two germline ends. Germline CDR1 LNHDA, CDR2 SQIVND (reference sequence). The CDR3 covers 13 residues. The CDR3 DNA is TGTGCCTGCGAGGACAGACCTAACTATGGCTACACCTTC. Amino acids: CACEDRPNYGYTF. Full variable domain (remainder filled in from reference TRBV19 and TRBJ1-2): DGGITQSPKYLFRKEGQNVTLSCEQNLNHDAMYWYRQDPGQGLRLIYYSQIVNDFQKGDIAEGYSVSREKKESFPLTVTSAQKNPTAFYLCACEDRPNYGYTFGSGTRLTVV.

There are a few counts of this clonotype. The V and J genes are TRBV2 and TRBJ2-7; D uncertain. Germline-derived CDR1 and CDR2 are SNHLY and FYNNEI. This CDR3 region has 15 residues. The V end was cut by 0 bases, the J end by 0 bases, with 9 bases between. The CDR3 DNA is TGTGCCAGCAGTGAAGCGGGCGGATACTCCTACGAGCAGTACTTC. It yields the protein CASSEAGGYSYEQYF. The entire variable domain, with the rest obtained from reference TRBV2 and TRBJ2-7, is as follows: EPEVTQTPSHQVTQMGQEVILRCVPISNHLYFYWYRQILGQKVEFLVSFYNNEISEKSEIFDDQFSVERPDGSNFTLKIRSTKLEDSAMYFCASSEAGGYSYEQYFGPGTRLTVT.

V is TRBV7-8 and J is TRBJ1-4, with a tentative D call TRBD1 (6 bases). Germline V gives CDR1 SGHVS, CDR2 FQNEAQ. The CDR3 consists of 14 residues. V was pared by 7 bases and J by 7 bases, with 16 bases between. CDR3 in amino acids: CASTRGGRLEKLFF. CDR3 DNA: TGTGCCAGCACCCGGGGGGGCAGACTTGAAAAACTGTTTTTT.

There are many counts of this clonotype. The chain employs TRBV5-1 and TRBJ2-3; D is ambiguous. Germline CDR1 and CDR2: SGHRS and YFSETQ. Trimming stripped 2 bases from V and 7 bases from J, with 8 bases between. This CDR3 is built from 12 residues. In nucleotides, the CDR3 is TGCGCCAGCAGCTTCGGGTGGAATACGCAGTATTTT. Protein sequence: CASSFGWNTQYF.

Ten or more counts support this clonotype. This chain connects TRBV12-3 or TRBV12-4 to TRBJ1-2; D is undetermined. The CDR3 loop spans 13 amino acids. With 5 bases removed from V and 1 base from J, the gap between germline ends came to 8 bases. The CDR3: CASSPDGNYGYTF. The CDR3 DNA is TGTGCCAGCAGTCCGGACGGTAACTATGGCTACACCTTC.

This clonotype occurred many times. V is TRBV7-9 and J is TRBJ2-5; 10 bases are shared with TRBD2. J gave up 4 bases and V 7 bases, and 9 bases lay outside the gene matches. This CDR3 contains 15 residues. Germline CDR1 SEHNR, CDR2 FQNEAQ (reference sequence). CDR3 sequence (DNA): TGTGCCAGCAACCTAGCGGGGGCCGGCGGAGAGACCCAGTACTTC. Protein product: CASNLAGAGGETQYF.

The table lists this clonotype with many counts. The chain couples TRBV3-1 to TRBJ2-6; the D gene is possibly TRBD1 (5 bases). Germline assignment: CDR1 LGHDT and CDR2 YNNKEL (reference sequence). V lost 5 bases and J lost 1, with 12 bases in between. This CDR3 has 16 amino acids. This CDR3 reads CASSEWKGSGANVLTF. CDR3 bases: TGTGCCAGCAGCGAATGGAAGGGGTCTGGGGCCAACGTCCTGACTTTC.

This clonotype has a handful of counts. The gene calls are TRBV29-1 and TRBJ2-5; no reliable D call. From germline, CDR1 is SQVTM and CDR2 ANQGSEA. There are 12 residues in the CDR3. Between the trimmed V and J ends, which lost 1 base and 3 bases, there was a span of 6 bases. CDR3 DNA sequence: TGCAGCGTTGAAGGGACGAAAGAGACCCAGTACTTC. As protein: CSVEGTKETQYF. The complete variable domain, with remaining parts taken from reference TRBV29-1 and TRBJ2-5, reads SAVISQKPSRDICQRGTSLTIQCQVDSQVTMMFWYRQQPGQSLTLIATANQGSEATYESGFVIDKFPISRPNLTFSTLTVSNMSPEDSSIYLCSVEGTKETQYFGPGTRLLVL.

The V gene is TRBV5-1, the J gene TRBJ2-1, with 11 bases that match TRBD2. V lost 4 bases, J lost 3 bases, and 9 bases stayed unmatched. This CDR3 is 17 amino acids long. Per germline, CDR1 SGHRS and CDR2 YFSETQ. The CDR3 DNA is TGCGCCAGCAGCGACTCGAGTACTAGCGGGGGCTACAATGAGCAGTTCTTC. Protein product: CASSDSSTSGGYNEQFF.

This clonotype was observed a handful of times. The chain recombines TRBV7-6 with TRBJ1-5; D call uncertain. CDR1 and CDR2 from the germline V gene are SGHVS and FNYEAQ. V was clipped by 0 bases and J by 6 bases, with 9 bases between them. This CDR3 comprises 14 residues. CDR3 sequence (DNA): TGTGCCAGCAGCTTAGCCGTGGGTGGTCAGCCCCAGCATTTT. Amino acids: CASSLAVGGQPQHF.

This clonotype was detected many times. This chain uses TRBV4-2 with TRBJ1-5, with D unresolved. This CDR3 comprises 16 residues. Germline V gene sequence: CDR1 LGHNA, CDR2 YNFKEQ. The V end was cut by 0 bases, the J end by 1 base, with 10 bases between. The CDR3 spells CASSQDGLPSNQPQHF. DNA for the CDR3: TGTGCCAGCAGCCAAGATGGGCTCCCGAGCAATCAGCCCCAGCATTTT.

This clonotype was counted ten times or more. This chain joins TRBV7-9 and TRBJ2-3, with D possibly matching TRBD1 (6 bases). The length of the CDR3 is 14 residues. CDR1 and CDR2 (germline): SEHNR, FQNEAQ (reference sequence). Trimming cost V 5 bases and J 1 base, with 10 bases left between them. Written as DNA, the CDR3 is TGTGCCAGCAGCGAGGGACATCGCACAGATACGCAGTATTTT. Translating it yields CASSEGHRTDTQYF.

This clonotype was detected ten times or more. This chain links TRBV28 with TRBJ2-7; TRBD1 agrees at 11 bases. After removal of 11 bases from V and 4 bases from J, the junction contained 4 bases not matched to a gene. CDR3 length: 12 residues. Germline CDR1 is MDHEN and CDR2 is SYDVKM. In nucleotides, the CDR3 is TGTGCCGCCCGGGACAGGGGGTACGAGCAGTACTTC. It is translated as CAARDRGYEQYF.

This clonotype has at least ten counts. The chain combines TRBV20-1 with TRBJ2-7; TRBD1 agrees at 7 bases. CDR3 length equals 15 residues. The trim removed 5 bases at V and 0 bases at J, leaving 10 bases unmatched. Germline V gene lookup returns CDR1 DFQATT and CDR2 SNEGSKA (reference sequence). This CDR3 is CSASGGVQGSYEQYF. DNA for the CDR3: TGCAGTGCTTCAGGGGGTGTACAAGGCTCCTACGAGCAGTACTTC.